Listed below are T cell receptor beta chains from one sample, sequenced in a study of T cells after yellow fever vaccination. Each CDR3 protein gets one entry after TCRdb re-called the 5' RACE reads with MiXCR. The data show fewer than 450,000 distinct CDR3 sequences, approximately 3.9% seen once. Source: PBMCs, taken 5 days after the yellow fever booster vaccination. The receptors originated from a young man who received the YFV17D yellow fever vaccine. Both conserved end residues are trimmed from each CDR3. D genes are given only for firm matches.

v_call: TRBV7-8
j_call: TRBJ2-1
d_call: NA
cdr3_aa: ASSLRAQWGWQF

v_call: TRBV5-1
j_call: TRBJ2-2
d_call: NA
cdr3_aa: ASSLLFNTGELF

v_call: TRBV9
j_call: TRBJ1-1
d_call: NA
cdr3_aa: ASTREGWNTEAF

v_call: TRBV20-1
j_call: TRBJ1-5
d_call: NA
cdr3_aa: SARSGNIGNQPQH

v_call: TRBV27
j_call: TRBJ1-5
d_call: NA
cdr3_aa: ASKIRGGDQPQH

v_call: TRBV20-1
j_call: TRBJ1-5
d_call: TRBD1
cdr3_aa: SVWVSGQGINQPQH

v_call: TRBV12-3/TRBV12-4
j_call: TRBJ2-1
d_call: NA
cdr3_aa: ASSFFSNNEQF

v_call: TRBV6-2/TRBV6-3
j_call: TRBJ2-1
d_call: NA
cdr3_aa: ASSPSGPTLSEQF

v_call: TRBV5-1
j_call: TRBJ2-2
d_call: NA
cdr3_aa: ASSLRTAGELF

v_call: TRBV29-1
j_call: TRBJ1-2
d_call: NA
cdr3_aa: SVVVSGRYGYT

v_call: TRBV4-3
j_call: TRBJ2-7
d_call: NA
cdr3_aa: ASSQDKGSSYEQY

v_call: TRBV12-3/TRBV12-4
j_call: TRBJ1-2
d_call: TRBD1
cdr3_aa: ASRSGGGGYGYT

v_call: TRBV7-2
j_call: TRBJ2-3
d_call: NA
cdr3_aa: ASSWGRDTQY

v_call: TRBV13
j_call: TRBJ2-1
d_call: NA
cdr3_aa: ASSLGQGGGEQF

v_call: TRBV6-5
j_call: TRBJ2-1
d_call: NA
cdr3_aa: ASSPREISYNEQF

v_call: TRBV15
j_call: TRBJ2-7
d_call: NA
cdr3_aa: ATSRVVGQTFSYEQY

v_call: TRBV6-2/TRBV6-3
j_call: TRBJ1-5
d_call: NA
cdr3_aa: ASSGWDINQPQH

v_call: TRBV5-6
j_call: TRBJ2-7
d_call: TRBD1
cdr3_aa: ASTPGQGPSYEQY

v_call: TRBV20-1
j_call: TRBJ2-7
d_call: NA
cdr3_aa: SASGGPSSYEQY

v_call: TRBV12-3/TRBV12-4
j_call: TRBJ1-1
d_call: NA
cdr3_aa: ASSPTARSEAF

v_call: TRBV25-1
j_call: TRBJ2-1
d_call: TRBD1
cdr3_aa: ASSDPRTGGVEQF

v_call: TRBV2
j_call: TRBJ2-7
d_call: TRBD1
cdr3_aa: ASSSLKDRPSHEQY

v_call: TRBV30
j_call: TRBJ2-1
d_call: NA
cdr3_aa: AWGKTGFSYNEQF

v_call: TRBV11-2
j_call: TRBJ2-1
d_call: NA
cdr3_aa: ASSSQAYNEQF

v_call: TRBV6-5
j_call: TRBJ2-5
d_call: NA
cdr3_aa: ASSYSGFRAGLRETQY

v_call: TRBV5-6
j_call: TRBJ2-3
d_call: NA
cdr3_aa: ASSQRQVWETDTQY

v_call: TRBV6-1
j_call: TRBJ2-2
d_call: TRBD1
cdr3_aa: ASSAQTGTGVTGELF

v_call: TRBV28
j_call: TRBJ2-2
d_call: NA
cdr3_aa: ASSLRLEAGELF

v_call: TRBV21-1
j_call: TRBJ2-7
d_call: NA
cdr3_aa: ASSKGLSVAGGPKEQY